The 11 T cell receptor beta chains below all came from one sample that was sequenced in a study of T cell responses to AZD1222 COVID-19 vaccine. The table came from immunoSEQ multiplex PCR; TCRdb's copy has only in-frame clones and leaves some out. The sample has 120,000 to 150,000 clones, about 91% seen once. This specimen consisted of peripheral blood, obtained on day 0 of AZD1222 vaccination. These receptor sequences come from an adult in good health.

V usage is TRBV21-1 and J usage is TRBJ2-3; the table names TRBD2, a call not compared with the DNA. TRBV21-1 is designated a pseudogene. The CDR3 covers 17 residues. CDR3 nucleotide sequence: TGTGCCCGGTTAGCGGGGCAGCCTTCTACTAGCACAGATACGCAGTATTTT. Protein: CARLAGQPSTSTDTQYF.

The rearrangement uses TRBV7-8 and TRBJ1-3; D unresolved. The CDR3 has 16 residues. The germline V gene has CDR1 SGHVS and CDR2 FQNEAQ. V dropped 6 bases and J dropped 9 bases, with 24 bases sitting between them. The CDR3 sequence: CASSSLGIPYQATIYF. The CDR3 coding sequence is TGTGCCAGCAGTTCCTTGGGAATCCCCTATCAGGCCACCATATATTTT.

The DNA for the CDR3 is TGTGCCAGCAAGAATCCCCCCGGTACATTTAGTCCCGGGGAGCTGTTTTTT. Translation gives CASKNPPGTFSPGELFF. V is TRBV11-2 and J is TRBJ2-2; no clear D. The CDR3 loop spans 17 amino acids. V gave up 7 bases and J gave up 6 bases, with 24 bases separating them. Germline V lookup: CDR1 SGHAT, CDR2 FQNNGV.

J is TRBJ1-1 and V is TRBV14; possible D gene TRBD1, 5 bases. This CDR3 is 13 amino acids long. V gave up 4 bases and J gave up 0 bases, with 6 bases separating them. CDR1 is SGHDN and CDR2 is FVKESK in the germline V gene. CDR3 residues: CASSPGVNTEAFF. The CDR3 DNA reads as TGTGCCAGCAGCCCGGGGGTGAACACTGAAGCTTTCTTT.

The J gene is TRBJ2-3, the V gene TRBV14, with a tentative D call TRBD2 (5 bases). CDR1 is SGHDN, CDR2 FVKESK, per germline. This CDR3 contains 16 residues. V lost 2 bases to trimming and J lost 2 bases, with 14 bases between them. The CDR3 coding sequence is TGTGCCAGCAGCCAATGGACTCTTCGATCCACAGATACGCAGTATTTT. Encoded protein: CASSQWTLRSTDTQYF.

This sequence joins TRBV4-3 and TRBJ2-2; 7 bases agree with TRBD1. J lost 4 bases, V lost 5 bases, and 7 bases had no gene match. CDR1 is LGHNA, CDR2 YSLEER, per germline. The CDR3 runs to 15 residues. For the CDR3, the DNA is TGCGCCAGCAGCACCCGGGACAGACTCACCGGGGAGCTGTTTTTT. This codes for CASSTRDRLTGELFF.

This sequence joins TRBV28 and TRBJ2-1, with 11 bases matching TRBD2. Per the germline V gene, CDR1 is MDHEN and CDR2 is SYDVKM. The CDR3 sequence is 15 residues long. J gave up 2 bases and V 7 bases, and 4 bases lay outside the gene matches. CDR3 sequence (DNA): TGTGCCAGCATCGGGACTAGCGGACCCTACAATGAGCAGTTCTTC. This sequence encodes CASIGTSGPYNEQFF.

A few counts support this clone. The gene calls are TRBV23-1 and TRBJ1-5; tentative D call: TRBD1 (5 bases). Being an ORF, TRBV23-1 has a function that is uncertain. The V end was cut by 2 bases, the J end by 0 bases, with 14 bases between. There are 17 residues in the CDR3. The CDR3 DNA is TGCGCCAGCAGTCAAAGGGGAAAAGATTATAGCAATCAGCCCCAGCATTTT. Its translation: CASSQRGKDYSNQPQHF.

This chain links TRBV5-8 with TRBJ1-6, with D unresolved. Germline CDR1 and CDR2: SGHTS and YDEGEE. Trimming cost V 4 bases and J 8 bases, with 13 bases left between them. The CDR3 length is 14 residues. The CDR3 sequence is CASSPQEIHSPLHF. As DNA, the CDR3 is TGTGCCAGCAGCCCCCAGGAAATCCATTCACCCCTCCACTTT.

The rearrangement links TRBV19 to TRBJ2-2; D may be TRBD2 (5 bases). The CDR3 is 15 amino acids. The germline V and J ends were trimmed by 0 bases and 2 bases, with 7 bases remaining between them. CDR1 LNHDA and CDR2 SQIVND come from the germline V gene (reference sequence). The CDR3 bases are TGTGCCAGTAGTATAGATAGCGACAACACCGGGGAGCTGTTTTTT. Protein: CASSIDSDNTGELFF.

The chain has TRBV5-1 and TRBJ1-2; D unresolved. V dropped 3 bases and J dropped 8 bases, with 20 bases sitting between them. CDR1 and CDR2 from the germline V gene are SGHRS and YFSETQ. The CDR3 extends over 15 amino acids. As DNA, the CDR3 is TGCGCCAGCAGCTCTATCACCCGGCAAAGGGCGGGCTACACCTTC. Amino acids: CASSSITRQRAGYTF.